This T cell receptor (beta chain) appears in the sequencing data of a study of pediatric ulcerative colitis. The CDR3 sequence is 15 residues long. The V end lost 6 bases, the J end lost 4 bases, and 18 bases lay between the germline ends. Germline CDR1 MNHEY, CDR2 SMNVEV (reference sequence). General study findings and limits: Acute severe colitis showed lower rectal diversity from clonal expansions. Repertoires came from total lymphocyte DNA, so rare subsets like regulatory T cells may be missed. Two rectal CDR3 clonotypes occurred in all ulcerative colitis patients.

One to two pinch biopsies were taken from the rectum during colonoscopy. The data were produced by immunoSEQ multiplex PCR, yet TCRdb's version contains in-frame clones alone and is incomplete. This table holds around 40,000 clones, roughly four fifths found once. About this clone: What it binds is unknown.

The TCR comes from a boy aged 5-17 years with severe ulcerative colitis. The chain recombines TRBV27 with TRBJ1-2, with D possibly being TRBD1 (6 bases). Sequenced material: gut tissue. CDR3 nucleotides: TGTGCCAGCAGCCTCTCCCCCGGGGGCGGCTATGGCTACACCTTC. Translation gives CASSLSPGGGYGYTF.